A selection of T cell receptor beta chains follows, all from one sample in a study of cytomegalovirus exposure and HLA in healthy donors. Produced via immunoSEQ multiplex PCR; TCRdb's table is partial and in-frame only. The table lists 180,000 or so clones, less than 80% of them singletons. The sequenced sample was PBMCs. These receptors were obtained from a man aged 18 to 30 in good health and CMV-seronegative. CDR3s include the opening cysteine and the closing phenylalanine or tryptophan. A D gene is named only where the DNA matches it firmly. Size is omitted from some rows. Given values are once, few, many or a class for expanded clones.

TRBD1 | TRBJ2-7 | NA | TRBV28 | TGTGCCAGCAGTCCTTCCGGGACAGAATACGAGCAGTACTTC | CASSPSGTEYEQYF
TRBD1 | TRBJ2-1 | NA | TRBV13 | TGTGCCAGTCGAGGGACAGGGGGTTCCAATGAGCAGTTCTTC | CASRGTGGSNEQFF
NA | TRBJ2-5 | NA | TRBV19 | TGTGCCAGTAGCTACGGGGGCAGGGGGGAGACCCAGTACTTC | CASSYGGRGETQYF
TRBD1 | TRBJ1-4 | once | TRBV19 | TGTGCCAGTAGTGGACAGGAGATCTCTAATGAAAAACTGTTTTTT | CASSGQEISNEKLFF
TRBD2 | TRBJ2-5 | NA | TRBV5-1 | TGCGCCAGCAGCTACGGGGGGAAACAAGAGACCCAGTACTTC | CASSYGGKQETQYF
NA | TRBJ2-4 | NA | TRBV23-1 | TGCGCCAGCAGTCAATTTGATAACAGGGCTTCTGTCAAAAACATTCAGTACTTC | CASSQFDNRASVKNIQYF
NA | TRBJ1-2 | NA | TRBV6-5 | TGTGCCAGCAGTTACAACGGCGCGGGATATGGCTACACCTTC | CASSYNGAGYGYTF
NA | TRBJ2-3 | NA | TRBV11-2 | TGTGCCAGCAGCCCGGGATTAGGAGATACGCAGTATTTT | CASSPGLGDTQYF
TRBD1 | TRBJ2-1 | NA | TRBV5-1 | TGCGCCAGTCGGAAGGTGGGACAGGGGGTGGATGAGCAGTTCTTC | CASRKVGQGVDEQFF
NA | TRBJ2-4 | NA | TRBV28 | TGTGCCAGCAGTTTCAGGGAAGCCAAAAACATTCAGTACTTC | CASSFREAKNIQYF
NA | TRBJ2-1 | NA | TRBV4-1 | TGCGCCAGCAGGTCCGCCCCGGGTAGCTCCTACAATGAGCAGTTCTTC | CASRSAPGSSYNEQFF
NA | TRBJ1-1 | NA | TRBV7-3 | TGTGCCAGCAGCTTACGGGGTTCAGCTGAAGCTTTCTTT | CASSLRGSAEAFF
NA | TRBJ1-5 | few | TRBV18 | TGTGCCAGCTCACCAGGAGCCCCGGGGAAAAATCAGCCCCAGCATTTT | CASSPGAPGKNQPQHF
TRBD1 | TRBJ1-2 | few | TRBV7-8 | TGTGCCAGCAGCCCAAGGACAGGGTATGGCTACACCTTC | CASSPRTGYGYTF
NA | TRBJ2-7 | NA | TRBV2 | TGTGCCAGCGGACTAATCCTCCACGAGCAGTACTTC | CASGLILHEQYF
NA | TRBJ2-1 | NA | TRBV27 | TGTGCCAGCACCAACCGACTAGGCTCCTACAATGAGCAGTTCTTC | CASTNRLGSYNEQFF
NA | TRBJ1-1 | NA | TRBV5-5 | TGTGCCAGCAGCTGGGGCCCCGACACTGAAGCTTTCTTT | CASSWGPDTEAFF
NA | TRBJ1-2 | few | TRBV7-8 | TGTGCCAGCAGCTTATCCAAGGGGCAGATATACTATGGCTACACCTTC | CASSLSKGQIYYGYTF
TRBD1 | TRBJ2-5 | once | TRBV2 | TGTGCCAGCAGGGGCGGACAGGGAGAGACCCAGTACTTC | CASRGGQGETQYF
NA | TRBJ2-4 | NA | TRBV7-3 | TGTGCCAGCAGCTTCAGGGGAACAGCCAAAAACATTCAGTACTTC | CASSFRGTAKNIQYF
TRBD1 | TRBJ1-2 | once | TRBV6-5 | TGTGCCAGCCGAATCTGGACAGGGCCCTCCTATGGCTACACCTTC | CASRIWTGPSYGYTF
TRBD1 | TRBJ1-1 | NA | TRBV5-4 | TGTGCCAGCAGCTTGGGGACAGGGGGCGCTATGAACACTGAAGCTTTCTTT | CASSLGTGGAMNTEAFF
NA | TRBJ1-6 | few | TRBV6-5 | TGTGCCAGCGGACTCCCCGCCGCAAATAATTCACCCCTCCACTTT | CASGLPAANNSPLHF
NA | TRBJ1-2 | NA | TRBV19 | TGTGCCACCCGTGCAGGCACGTACTTCTATGGCTACACCTTC | CATRAGTYFYGYTF
TRBD1 | TRBJ1-2 | NA | TRBV25-1 | TGTGCCAGCAGTGAAGGGACAGGGAATGGCTACACCTTC | CASSEGTGNGYTF
NA | TRBJ2-3 | few | TRBV7-9 | TGTGCCAGCAGCCTTCAGGGTGGTTGGACAGATACGCAGTATTTT | CASSLQGGWTDTQYF
NA | TRBJ2-7 | NA | TRBV12-2 | TGTGCAAGTCGCTTACCTCCGGGAGATCAGGCAAATTCTTTAACCTACGAGCAGTACTTC | CASRLPPGDQANSLTYEQYF
TRBD1 | TRBJ2-2 | NA | TRBV5-1 | TGCGCCAGCACCCCCATGACAGGGAGCTCCGGGGAGCTGTTTTTT | CASTPMTGSSGELFF
TRBD1 | TRBJ2-7 | NA | TRBV30 | TGTGCCTGGAGTGGGGGACAGGGTCCTTACGAGCAGTACTTC | CAWSGGQGPYEQYF
NA | TRBJ2-3 | NA | TRBV10-3 | TGTGCCATCAGTGGCCCTCGGACAGCTAGTGGGACAGATACGCAGTATTTT | CAISGPRTASGTDTQYF
TRBD1 | TRBJ1-2 | NA | TRBV5-1 | TGCGCCAGCAGCTTGGGGGACAGAAACTATGGCTACACCTTC | CASSLGDRNYGYTF
NA | TRBJ2-5 | NA | TRBV7-9 | TGTGCCAGCAGCGCGACTAGTTTGGAGACCCAGTACTTC | CASSATSLETQYF
NA | TRBJ2-1 | NA | TRBV29-1 | TGCAGTCAGCGGAGTTACTCCTACAATGAGCAGTTCTTC | CSQRSYSYNEQFF
NA | TRBJ1-5 | few | TRBV7-9 | TGTGCCAGCAGCCCTTGGGGGGATCACGGTCAGCCCCAGCATTTT | CASSPWGDHGQPQHF
TRBD1 | TRBJ2-7 | NA | TRBV10-3 | TGTGCCATCAGTGACCGGGGACAGGGTCTACACGAGCAGTACTTC | CAISDRGQGLHEQYF